These 20 T cell receptor beta chains came from one sample sequenced in a study of radiation and T cells in renal cell carcinoma. The time point: blood 4 weeks post-SBRT, at nephrectomy. Described treatment: 15 Gy SBRT to primary tumor, nephrectomy 4 weeks later. TCRdb's copy holds only in-frame clones and misses some; the assay was immunoSEQ multiplex PCR. The sample lists around 77,000 clones, less than 90% occurring once. Source: blood, taken from a patient whose treatment included radiotherapy and nephrectomy. Source of these receptors: a woman in her fifties or sixties with renal cell carcinoma.

V usage is TRBV7-3 and J usage is TRBJ2-2; 7 bases are a match to TRBD2. The germline V gene has CDR1 SGHTA and CDR2 FQGTGA. The CDR3 spans 16 residues. The ends lost 6 bases at V and 5 bases at J; junction bases unmatched: 12. The chain's CDR3 is CASRQPLAGVTGELFF. The CDR3 bases are TGTGCCAGCAGGCAACCTCTTGCGGGAGTTACCGGGGAGCTGTTTTTT.

The chain couples TRBV19 to TRBJ1-5, with no clear D. There are 15 residues in the CDR3. Germline V gene data show CDR1 as LNHDA and CDR2 as SQIVND (reference sequence). Trimming left V 4 bases short and J 0 bases short, with 10 bases between. The CDR3 sequence is CASSSQRSSNQPQHF. Here the CDR3 DNA reads TGTGCCAGTAGTAGTCAGCGGAGTAGCAATCAGCCCCAGCATTTT. Based on the CDR3 plus reference TRBV19 and TRBJ1-5, the full variable domain is DGGITQSPKYLFRKEGQNVTLSCEQNLNHDAMYWYRQDPGQGLRLIYYSQIVNDFQKGDIAEGYSVSREKKESFPLTVTSAQKNPTAFYLCASSSQRSSNQPQHFGDGTRLSIL.

The chain employs TRBV4-1 and TRBJ2-1, with 8 bases matching TRBD2. The CDR3 has 16 amino acids. Germline V lookup: CDR1 MGHRA, CDR2 YSYEKL. Trimming took 1 base from V and 4 from J; bases not matched to a gene: 6. DNA of the CDR3: TGCGCCAGCAGCCAAGGGTCGCTAGCGGGTTACAATGAGCAGTTCTTC. Translating it yields CASSQGSLAGYNEQFF.

CDR3 loop: CASSQQGFFGEKLFF. CDR3 coding DNA: TGCGCCAGCAGCCAGCAAGGTTTCTTTGGTGAAAAACTGTTTTTT. V and J are TRBV4-3 and TRBJ1-4; no clear D. Between the trimmed V and J ends, which lost 3 bases and 7 bases, there was a span of 15 bases. CDR3 length: 15 amino acids. Germline V gene sequence: CDR1 LGHNA, CDR2 YSLEER.

The chain employs TRBV11-2 and TRBJ2-7; TRBD2 matches at 15 bases. V shed 5 bases and J 0 bases; nucleotides not matched to a gene: 8. Germline CDR1 is SGHAT and CDR2 is FQNNGV. There are 18 residues in the CDR3. The CDR3 DNA reads TGTGCCAGCAGCAGATCCGGGACTAGCGGGGGGAGCTCCTACGAGCAGTACTTC. Protein sequence: CASSRSGTSGGSSYEQYF.

V usage is TRBV6-1 and J usage is TRBJ2-7; 9 bases align to TRBD1. J gave up 0 bases and V 4 bases, and 7 bases lay outside the gene matches. Germline loops: CDR1 MNHNS, CDR2 SASEGT. The CDR3 runs to 16 residues. The CDR3 DNA is TGTGCCAGCAGTGCCGAGACAGGGGGAAGCTCCTACGAGCAGTACTTC. Translating gives CASSAETGGSSYEQYF.

Only a few counts were recorded for this clone. This same CDR3 is encoded by further DNA sequences in the sample. The CDR3 DNA is TGTGCCAGCAGCTACGCGTACGAGCAGTACTTC. Amino acids: CASSYAYEQYF. The chain employs TRBV6-5 and TRBJ2-7; D gene unclear. Per the germline V gene, CDR1 is MNHEY and CDR2 is SVGAGI. The CDR3 length is 11 residues. The V end lost 6 bases, the J end lost 4 bases, and 7 bases lay between the germline ends.

The chain employs TRBV19 and TRBJ2-1, with 8 positions matching TRBD2. The CDR3 totals 14 residues. V was pared by 5 bases and J by 5 bases, with 5 bases of the junction left unmatched. The germline CDR1 and CDR2 sequences are LNHDA and SQIVND (reference sequence). This CDR3 is CASSSGTRNNEQFF. The CDR3 DNA is TGTGCCAGTAGTTCCGGGACTAGAAACAATGAGCAGTTCTTC.

The chain recombines TRBV6-5 with TRBJ2-1; D ambiguous. Germline CDR1 is MNHEY and CDR2 is SVGAGI. The V and J ends lost 2 bases and 6 bases respectively, with 14 bases between them. This CDR3 is 15 amino acids long. The CDR3 loop reads CASSYEGRQFNEQFF. The CDR3 bases are TGTGCCAGCAGTTACGAAGGCCGGCAGTTCAATGAGCAGTTCTTC.

The V call is TRBV5-5, the J call TRBJ2-6; D remains unclear. Germline V lookup: CDR1 SGHKS, CDR2 YYEKEE (reference sequence). Between the trimmed V and J ends, which lost 1 base and 0 bases, there was a span of 8 bases. The CDR3 is 16 residues long. The CDR3 DNA reads TGTGCCAGCAGCTTGTTTGGGGTCTCTGGGGCCAACGTCCTGACTTTC. This gives the protein CASSLFGVSGANVLTF. Full variable domain (rest looked up from reference TRBV5-5 and TRBJ2-6): DAGVTQSPTHLIKTRGQQVTLRCSPISGHKSVSWYQQVLGQGPQFIFQYYEKEERGRGNFPDRFSARQFPNYSSELNVNALLLGDSALYLCASSLFGVSGANVLTFGAGSRLTVL.

The J gene is TRBJ1-5, the V gene TRBV19; no firm D call. Trimming cost V 3 bases and J 10 bases, with 22 bases left between them. This CDR3 has 16 residues. Per germline, CDR1 LNHDA and CDR2 SQIVND (reference sequence). The CDR3 region has the DNA TGTGCCAGTAGTATCGATAGGAACACTAGGCCCGGCCCCCAGCATTTT. This gives the protein CASSIDRNTRPGPQHF. Filled out from reference TRBV19 and TRBJ1-5, the complete variable domain reads DGGITQSPKYLFRKEGQNVTLSCEQNLNHDAMYWYRQDPGQGLRLIYYSQIVNDFQKGDIAEGYSVSREKKESFPLTVTSAQKNPTAFYLCASSIDRNTRPGPQHFGDGTRLSIL.

The chain links TRBV28 to TRBJ1-1; D call uncertain. In germline, CDR1 is MDHEN, CDR2 SYDVKM. The CDR3 has 14 amino acids. Trimming shortened V by 8 bases and J by 7 bases, and 20 bases separated the two germline ends. In DNA, the CDR3 is TGTGCCAGCCTCACCGGGGAATTGGGCAGTGAAGCTTTCTTT. This encodes CASLTGELGSEAFF.

This rearrangement joins TRBV7-2 to TRBJ1-1; 9 nucleotides agree with TRBD1. CDR3 length equals 15 residues. The germline gives CDR1 SGHTA, CDR2 FQGNSA. V lost 3 bases to trimming and J lost 2 bases; unmatched junction nucleotides: 4. The CDR3 region is CASSFTGGLNTEAFF. CDR3 bases: TGTGCCAGCAGCTTTACAGGGGGCCTTAACACTGAAGCTTTCTTT. Complete variable domain (other parts from reference TRBV7-2 and TRBJ1-1): GAGVSQSPSNKVTEKGKDVELRCDPISGHTALYWYRQSLGQGLEFLIYFQGNSAPDKSGLPSDRFSAERTGGSVSTLTIQRTQQEDSAVYLCASSFTGGLNTEAFFGQGTRLTVV.

This clone has just a few counts. The chain has TRBV5-4 and TRBJ1-2; weak D call: TRBD1 (5 bases). The V gene's germline CDR1 is SGHNT and CDR2 YYREEE (reference sequence). The CDR3 spans 14 residues. V dropped 3 bases and J dropped 8 bases, with 17 bases sitting between them. CDR3 loop: CASSSGTVVEGYTF. The CDR3 DNA reads as TGTGCCAGCAGCTCCGGGACGGTGGTGGAAGGCTACACCTTC.

This chain uses TRBV7-9 with TRBJ1-1; the D gene is possibly TRBD1 (5 bases). Germline CDR1 SEHNR, CDR2 FQNEAQ (reference sequence). Trimming cost V 0 bases and J 1 base, with 6 bases left between them. The CDR3 consists of 14 residues. The DNA for the CDR3 is TGTGCCAGCAGCTTAGCGGGGGGGAACACTGAAGCTTTCTTT. As protein: CASSLAGGNTEAFF.

Concerning this clone itself: This sample also contains other DNA sequences that code for the same CDR3. The rearrangement joins TRBV6-1 to TRBJ1-5; D might be TRBD1 (6 bases). Germline V gives CDR1 MNHNS, CDR2 SASEGT. This CDR3 contains 15 residues. Trimming removed 6 bases at V and 5 bases at J, with 17 bases between. This CDR3 reads CASRPLVGGDQPQHF. The DNA of the CDR3 is TGTGCCAGCAGACCTTTGGTAGGGGGGGATCAGCCCCAGCATTTT.

This sequence joins TRBV28 and TRBJ1-3, with no clear D. Trimming pared 6 bases from V and 0 bases from J, leaving 12 bases between. This CDR3 is 15 amino acids long. Germline CDR1 is MDHEN and CDR2 is SYDVKM. CDR3 protein: CASSSLLTSGNTIYF. The CDR3 coding sequence is TGTGCCAGCAGCTCTCTACTCACCTCTGGAAACACCATATATTTT.

The V and J genes are TRBV5-1 and TRBJ1-3; 8 positions match TRBD1. CDR1 is SGHRS, CDR2 YFSETQ, per germline. The CDR3 sequence is 16 residues long. V shed 0 bases, J shed 1 base, and the junction held 3 bases outside the gene matches. CDR3 loop: CASSLATGVSGNTIYF. The CDR3 DNA reads TGCGCCAGCAGCTTGGCGACAGGGGTATCTGGAAACACCATATATTTT. The full variable domain, completed using reference TRBV5-1 and TRBJ1-3, is KAGVTQTPRYLIKTRGQQVTLSCSPISGHRSVSWYQQTPGQGLQFLFEYFSETQRNKGNFPGRFSGRQFSNSRSEMNVSTLELGDSALYLCASSLATGVSGNTIYFGEGSWLTVV.

The V call is TRBV5-6, the J call TRBJ2-1, with 8 bases that match TRBD1. V lost 4 bases, J lost 4 bases, and 13 bases stayed unmatched. Germline V lookup: CDR1 SGHDT, CDR2 YYEEEE. CDR3 length: 17 amino acids. CDR3 in amino acids: CASSPPTGQGSYNEQFF. The CDR3 DNA reads TGTGCCAGCAGCCCGCCGACCGGACAGGGTTCGTACAATGAGCAGTTCTTC. The complete variable domain, with remaining parts taken from reference TRBV5-6 and TRBJ2-1, reads DAGVTQSPTHLIKTRGQQVTLRCSPKSGHDTVSWYQQALGQGPQFIFQYYEEEERQRGNFPDRFSGHQFPNYSSELNVNALLLGDSALYLCASSPPTGQGSYNEQFFGPGTRLTVL.

This rearrangement joins TRBV5-1 to TRBJ1-4; D remains ambiguous. The CDR3 contains 15 residues. V lost 0 bases to trimming and J lost 4 bases, with 10 bases between them. The germline V gene encodes CDR1 SGHRS and CDR2 YFSETQ. CDR3 DNA: TGCGCCAGCAGCTTGGGGGAAAGCGGTAATGAAAAACTGTTTTTT. Amino acid sequence: CASSLGESGNEKLFF.